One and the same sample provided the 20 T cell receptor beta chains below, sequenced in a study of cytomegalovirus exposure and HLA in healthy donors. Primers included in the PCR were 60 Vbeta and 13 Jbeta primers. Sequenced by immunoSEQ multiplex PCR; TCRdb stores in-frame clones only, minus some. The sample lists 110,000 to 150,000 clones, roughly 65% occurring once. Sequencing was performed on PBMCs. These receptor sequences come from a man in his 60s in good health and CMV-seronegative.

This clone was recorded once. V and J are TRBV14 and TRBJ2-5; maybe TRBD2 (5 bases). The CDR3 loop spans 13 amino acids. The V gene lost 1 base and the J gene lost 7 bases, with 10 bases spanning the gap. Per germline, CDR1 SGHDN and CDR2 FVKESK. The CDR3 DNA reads TGTGCCAGCAGCCAAGCTACAGAGGGGACCCAGTACTTC. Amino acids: CASSQATEGTQYF.

CDR3 in DNA: TGTGCCAGCAGCTTAAACAGGGTCGGAGCTGAAGCTTTCTTT. Its protein is CASSLNRVGAEAFF. This sequence joins TRBV7-3 and TRBJ1-1, with D perhaps TRBD1 (6 bases). Deletions cut 1 base from V and 6 bases from J, with 12 bases between. Germline loops: CDR1 SGHTA, CDR2 FQGTGA. The CDR3 has 14 residues.

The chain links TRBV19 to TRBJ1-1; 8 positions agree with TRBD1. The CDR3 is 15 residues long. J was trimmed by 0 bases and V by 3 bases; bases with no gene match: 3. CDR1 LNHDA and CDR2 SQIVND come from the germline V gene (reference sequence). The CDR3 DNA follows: TGTGCCAGTAGTATGCTGGACAGGGTGAACACTGAAGCTTTCTTT. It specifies CASSMLDRVNTEAFF.

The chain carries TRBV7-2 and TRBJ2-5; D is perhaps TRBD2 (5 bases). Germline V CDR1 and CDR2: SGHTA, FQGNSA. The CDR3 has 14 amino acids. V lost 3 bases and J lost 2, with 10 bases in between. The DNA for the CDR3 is TGTGCCAGCAGCTTTTGGACTTCACAAGAGACCCAGTACTTC. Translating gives CASSFWTSQETQYF.

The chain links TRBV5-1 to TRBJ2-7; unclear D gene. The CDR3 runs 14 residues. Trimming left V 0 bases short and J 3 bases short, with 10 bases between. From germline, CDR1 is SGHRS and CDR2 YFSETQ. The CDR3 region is CASSLESVGYEQYF. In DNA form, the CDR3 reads TGCGCCAGCAGCTTGGAGTCGGTCGGCTACGAGCAGTACTTC.

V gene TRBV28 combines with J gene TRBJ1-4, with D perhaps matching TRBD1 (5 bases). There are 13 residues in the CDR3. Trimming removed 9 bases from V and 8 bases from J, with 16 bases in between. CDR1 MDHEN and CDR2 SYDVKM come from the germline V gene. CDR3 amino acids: CASRGTGGEKLFF. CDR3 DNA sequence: TGTGCCAGTCGGGGGACGGGGGGAGAAAAACTGTTTTTT.

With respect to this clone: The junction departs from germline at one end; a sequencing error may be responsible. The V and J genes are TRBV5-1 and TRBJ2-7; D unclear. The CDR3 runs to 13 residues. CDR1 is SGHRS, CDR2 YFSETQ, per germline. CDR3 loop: CASTLVSSNEQYF. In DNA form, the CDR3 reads TGCGCCAGCACCCTAGTGTCCTCCAACGAGCAGTACTTC.

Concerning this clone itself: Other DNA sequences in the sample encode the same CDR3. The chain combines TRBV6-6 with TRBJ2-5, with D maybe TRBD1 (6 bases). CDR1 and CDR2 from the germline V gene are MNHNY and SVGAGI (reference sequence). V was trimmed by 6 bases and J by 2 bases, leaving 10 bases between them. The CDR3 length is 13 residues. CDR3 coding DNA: TGTGCCAGCAGCTATGGACAGCAAGAGACCCAGTACTTC. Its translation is CASSYGQQETQYF.

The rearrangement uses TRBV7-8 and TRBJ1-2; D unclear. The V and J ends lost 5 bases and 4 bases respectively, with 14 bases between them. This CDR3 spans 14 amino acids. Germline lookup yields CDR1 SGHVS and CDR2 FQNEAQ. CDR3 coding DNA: TGTGCCAGCAGCCCAGAGCTACTAAGCTATGGCTACACCTTC. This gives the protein CASSPELLSYGYTF.

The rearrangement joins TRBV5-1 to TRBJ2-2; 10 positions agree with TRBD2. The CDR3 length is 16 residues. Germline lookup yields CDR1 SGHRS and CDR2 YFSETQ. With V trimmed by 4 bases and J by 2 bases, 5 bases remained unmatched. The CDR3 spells CASSGLAGVNTGELFF. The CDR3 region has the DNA TGCGCCAGCAGCGGGCTAGCGGGAGTTAACACCGGGGAGCTGTTTTTT.

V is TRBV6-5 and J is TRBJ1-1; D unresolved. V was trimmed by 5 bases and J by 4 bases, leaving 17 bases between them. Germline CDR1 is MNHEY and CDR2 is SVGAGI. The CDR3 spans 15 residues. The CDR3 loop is CASSRQPVTGTEAFF. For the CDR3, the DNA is TGTGCCAGCAGTCGTCAACCTGTCACTGGCACTGAAGCTTTCTTT.

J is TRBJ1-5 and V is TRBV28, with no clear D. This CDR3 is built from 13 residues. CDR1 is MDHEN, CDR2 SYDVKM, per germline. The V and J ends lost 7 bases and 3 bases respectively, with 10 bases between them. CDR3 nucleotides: TGTGCCAGCACGGTCAACCTCAATCAGCCCCAGCATTTT. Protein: CASTVNLNQPQHF.

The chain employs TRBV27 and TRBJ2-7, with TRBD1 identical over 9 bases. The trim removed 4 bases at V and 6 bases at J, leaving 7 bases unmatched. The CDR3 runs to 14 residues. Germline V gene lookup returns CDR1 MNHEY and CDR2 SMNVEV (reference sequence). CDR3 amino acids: CASSSGQGWGEQYF. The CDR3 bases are TGTGCCAGCAGTTCGGGACAGGGATGGGGCGAGCAGTACTTC.

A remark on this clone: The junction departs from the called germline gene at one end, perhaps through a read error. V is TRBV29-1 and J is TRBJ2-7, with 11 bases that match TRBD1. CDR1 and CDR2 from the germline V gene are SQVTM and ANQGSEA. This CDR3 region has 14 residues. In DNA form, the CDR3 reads TGCAGCGTGAGGGACAGGGGGTTCTCCTGCGAGCAGTACTTC. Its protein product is CSVRDRGFSCEQYF.

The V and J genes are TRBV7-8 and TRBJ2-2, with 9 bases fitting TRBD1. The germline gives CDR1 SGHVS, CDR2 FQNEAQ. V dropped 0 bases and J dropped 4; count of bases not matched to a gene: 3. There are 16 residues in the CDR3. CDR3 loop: CASSLARTGATGELFF. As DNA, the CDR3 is TGTGCCAGCAGCTTAGCCCGGACAGGGGCCACCGGGGAGCTGTTTTTT.

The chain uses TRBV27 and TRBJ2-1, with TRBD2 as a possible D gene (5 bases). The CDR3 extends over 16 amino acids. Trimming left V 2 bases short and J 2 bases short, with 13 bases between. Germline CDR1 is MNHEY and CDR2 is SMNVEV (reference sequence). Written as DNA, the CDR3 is TGTGCCAGCAGTTTAACGTCGGAGGCCCCCTACAATGAGCAGTTCTTC. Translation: CASSLTSEAPYNEQFF.

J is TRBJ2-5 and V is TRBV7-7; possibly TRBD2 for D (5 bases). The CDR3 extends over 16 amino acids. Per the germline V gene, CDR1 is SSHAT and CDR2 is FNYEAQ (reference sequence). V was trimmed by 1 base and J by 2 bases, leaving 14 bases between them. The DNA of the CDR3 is TGTGCCAGCAGCTTAGGTGGACTGCATTCTCAAGAGACCCAGTACTTC. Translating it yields CASSLGGLHSQETQYF.

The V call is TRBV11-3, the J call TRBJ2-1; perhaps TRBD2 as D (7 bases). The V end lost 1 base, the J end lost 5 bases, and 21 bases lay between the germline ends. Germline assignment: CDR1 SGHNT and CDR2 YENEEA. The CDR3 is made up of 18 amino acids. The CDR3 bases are TGTGCCAGCAGCTTAGGGGGCGGGAGAGGGGGTTCTCACAATGAGCAGTTCTTC. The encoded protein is CASSLGGGRGGSHNEQFF. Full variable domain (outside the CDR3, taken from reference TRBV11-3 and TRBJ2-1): EAGVVQSPRYKIIEKKQPVAFWCNPISGHNTLYWYLQNLGQGPELLIRYENEEAVDDSQLPKDRFSAERLKGVDSTLKIQPAELGDSAVYLCASSLGGGRGGSHNEQFFGPGTRLTVL.

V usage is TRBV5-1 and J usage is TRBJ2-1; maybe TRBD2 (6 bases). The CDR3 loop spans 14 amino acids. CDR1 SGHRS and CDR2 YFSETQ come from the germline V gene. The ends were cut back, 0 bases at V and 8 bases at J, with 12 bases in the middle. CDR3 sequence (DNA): TGCGCCAGCAGCTTGGAAGGACTATGGGATGAGCAGTTCTTC. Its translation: CASSLEGLWDEQFF.

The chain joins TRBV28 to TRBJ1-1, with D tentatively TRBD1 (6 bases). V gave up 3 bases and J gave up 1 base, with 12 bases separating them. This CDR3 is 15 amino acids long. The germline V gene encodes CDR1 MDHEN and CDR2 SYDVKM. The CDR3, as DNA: TGTGCCAGCAGTTTGGAACAGGGACGGAACACTGAAGCTTTCTTT. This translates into CASSLEQGRNTEAFF.